This T cell receptor beta chain was captured in a study of breast tumors, draining lymph nodes, adjacent tissues. Study-wide results and limits: Tumor T cell lymph node origin was a supported hypothesis, not proven.

Notes on this clonotype: The antigen is not known.

V lost 0 bases, J lost 8 bases, and 11 bases lay in between. The germline CDR1 and CDR2 sequences are SGHTS and YDEGEE. The CDR3 has 13 amino acids. The lymph nodes were axillary draining lymph nodes from breast cancer patients. Using its own MiXCR run on the multiplex PCR reads, TCRdb lists one record per CDR3 protein. Of 150,000 to 250,000 distinct CDR3 sequences listed, 30% to 40% are singletons. The receptor was isolated from a female donor with breast cancer. Some clones in this sample may be carry-over from other donors' samples. The rearrangement joins TRBV5-8 to TRBJ1-1; D may be TRBD1 (6 bases). Sequenced material: axillary lymph node tissue. The CDR3 nucleotides are TGTGCCAGCAGCTTGGGGTGGGGGCGCGAAGCTTTCTTT. This codes for CASSLGWGREAFF.